These 29 T cell receptor beta chains originate from one sample sequenced in a study of blood T cell repertoires in COVID-19. This table comes from immunoSEQ multiplex PCR, and its TCRdb copy is limited to in-frame clones, with some not included. The table has about 160,000 clones, approximately 88% seen once. Sequenced: peripheral blood. Receptors were obtained from an elderly woman with active or convalescent COVID-19.

The J gene is TRBJ1-2, the V gene TRBV12-2; the table's D call of TRBD1 was not tested on the DNA. TRBV12-2 is recorded as a pseudogene. There are 15 residues in the CDR3. This CDR3 is CASRLPQTVTYGYTF. The CDR3 bases are TGTGCAAGTCGCTTACCCCAGACAGTCACCTATGGCTACACCTTC.

The table lists this clone with a few counts. V usage is TRBV28 and J usage is TRBJ1-5; D not certain. The length of the CDR3 is 16 residues. The germline CDR1 and CDR2 sequences are MDHEN and SYDVKM. V gave up 8 bases and J gave up 0 bases, with 17 bases separating them. DNA of the CDR3: TGTGCCAGCCAGCGTCGGCGGGCCTATAGCAATCAGCCCCAGCATTTT. Protein: CASQRRRAYSNQPQHF.

The V and J genes are TRBV4-1 and TRBJ2-7; D perhaps matches TRBD1 (7 bases). This CDR3 is built from 17 residues. Germline V gene sequence: CDR1 MGHRA, CDR2 YSYEKL. V lost 4 bases and J 0 bases, leaving 19 bases between the germline ends. CDR3 sequence reads: CASSLPRETGTSYEQYF. CDR3 in DNA: TGCGCCAGCAGCCTCCCACGGGAGACAGGGACCTCCTACGAGCAGTACTTC.

This clone was observed a single time. The chain is built from TRBV6-5 and TRBJ2-5; a weak D match, TRBD2 (6 bases). Germline V gene lookup returns CDR1 MNHEY and CDR2 SVGAGI. The CDR3 length is 14 residues. Between the trimmed V and J ends, which lost 2 bases and 1 base, there was a span of 8 bases. CDR3 bases: TGTGCCAGCAGTTACCACGGGGGCCAAGAGACCCAGTACTTC. Its protein is CASSYHGGQETQYF.

The V gene is TRBV5-1, the J gene TRBJ2-3, with a tentative D call TRBD1 (6 bases). CDR3 length: 16 residues. Trimming removed 1 base from V and 4 bases from J, with 16 bases in between. In germline, CDR1 is SGHRS, CDR2 YFSETQ. The CDR3 loop reads CASSLYPPGDADTQYF. The CDR3, as DNA: TGCGCCAGCAGCTTGTATCCCCCAGGGGACGCAGATACGCAGTATTTT.

V gene TRBV7-2 combines with J gene TRBJ1-3; TRBD1 matches at 7 bases. This CDR3 is 16 amino acids long. The trim removed 5 bases at V and 3 bases at J, leaving 10 bases unmatched. CDR1 and CDR2 from the germline V gene are SGHTA and FQGNSA. This chain's CDR3 is CASSKSYRGLGNTIYF. CDR3 bases: TGTGCCAGCAGCAAGAGCTACAGGGGCCTTGGAAACACCATATATTTT.

The gene calls are TRBV5-1 and TRBJ1-6; TRBD1 matches at 7 bases. V shed 4 bases, J shed 7 bases, and the junction held 8 bases outside the gene matches. The germline gives CDR1 SGHRS, CDR2 YFSETQ. The CDR3 has 15 residues. DNA for the CDR3: TGCGCCAGCAGCACCCAGACAGGGATCAATTCACCCCTCCACTTT. Protein sequence: CASSTQTGINSPLHF.

In this sample, this clone turned up once. The rearrangement uses TRBV19 and TRBJ1-6; D possibly corresponds to TRBD1 (6 bases). Germline V CDR1 and CDR2: LNHDA, SQIVND (reference sequence). V gave up 4 bases and J gave up 0 bases, with 13 bases separating them. This CDR3 is 17 amino acids long. CDR3: CASSKQGPSSYNSPLHF. As DNA, the CDR3 is TGTGCCAGTAGTAAACAGGGTCCCAGCTCCTATAATTCACCCCTCCACTTT.

The chain joins TRBV6-1 to TRBJ1-5, with D perhaps TRBD1 (6 bases). CDR3 length: 14 residues. The germline gives CDR1 MNHNS, CDR2 SASEGT. V shed 0 bases and J shed 7 bases, with 10 bases lying between them. Here the CDR3 DNA reads TGTGCCAGCAGTGAAGCGGGGACAAACCAGCCCCAGCATTTT. Residues: CASSEAGTNQPQHF.

This clone was detected once. CDR3 amino acids: CASSVRGKNTEAFF. The CDR3 DNA follows: TGTGCCAGCAGCGTCAGGGGGAAGAACACTGAAGCTTTCTTT. The rearrangement joins TRBV11-1 to TRBJ1-1; 7 bases match TRBD1. After removal of 5 bases from V and 1 base from J, the junction contained 4 bases not matched to a gene. CDR1 is SGHAT, CDR2 FQDESV, per germline (reference sequence). This CDR3 has 14 residues. The entire variable domain, with the rest obtained from reference TRBV11-1 and TRBJ1-1, is as follows: EAEVAQSPRYKITEKSQAVAFWCDPISGHATLYWYRQILGQGPELLVQFQDESVVDDSQLPKDRFSAERLKGVDSTLKIQPAELGDSAMYLCASSVRGKNTEAFFGQGTRLTVV.

The genes are TRBV12-5 and TRBJ2-2, with a weak D call TRBD1 (6 bases). The V gene's germline CDR1 is LGHNT and CDR2 FRNRAP. There are 13 residues in the CDR3. V lost 6 bases and J 6 bases, leaving 11 bases between the germline ends. CDR3 residues: CASGRSGAGELFF. In nucleotides, the CDR3 is TGTGCTAGTGGCCGCTCAGGGGCCGGGGAGCTGTTTTTT.

V is TRBV7-9 and J is TRBJ1-4, with D possibly being TRBD1 (5 bases). The ends were cut back, 1 base at V and 0 bases at J, with 6 bases in the middle. Per germline, CDR1 SEHNR and CDR2 FQNEAQ (reference sequence). The CDR3 sequence is 15 residues long. DNA of the CDR3: TGTGCCAGCAGCTTAGTACAGGCAACTAATGAAAAACTGTTTTTT. It codes for CASSLVQATNEKLFF.

This chain joins TRBV6-5 and TRBJ2-5; 11 bases line up with TRBD1. The CDR3 is 16 amino acids. V was clipped by 0 bases and J by 6 bases; unmatched bases: 6. In germline, CDR1 is MNHEY, CDR2 SVGAGI. This CDR3 is CASSYSGQGAVKTQYF. Here the CDR3 DNA reads TGTGCCAGCAGTTACTCCGGACAGGGGGCGGTGAAGACCCAGTACTTC.

J is TRBJ1-1 and V is TRBV6-6, with unresolved D. CDR1 and CDR2 (germline): MNHNY, SVGAGI (reference sequence). The V and J ends lost 0 bases and 3 bases respectively, with 14 bases between them. The CDR3 is made up of 16 amino acids. DNA of the CDR3: TGTGCCAGCAGTTACTCAAAACTCGCGGGTCACACTGAAGCTTTCTTT. Protein product: CASSYSKLAGHTEAFF.

This chain links TRBV6-5 with TRBJ1-4, with TRBD1 identical over 7 bases. V dropped 5 bases and J dropped 4; count of bases not matched to a gene: 7. Germline CDR1 MNHEY, CDR2 SVGAGI. The CDR3 runs to 15 residues. CDR3 DNA sequence: TGTGCCAGCAGTCCGCAGGGGGTACTTAATGAAAAACTGTTTTTT. The encoded protein is CASSPQGVLNEKLFF.

J is TRBJ1-5 and V is TRBV12-3 or TRBV12-4; maybe TRBD1 (5 bases). V lost 3 bases and J lost 6, with 9 bases in between. The CDR3 is 13 amino acids. CDR3 loop: CASSFTGGQPQHF. The CDR3 DNA sequence: TGTGCCAGCAGTTTCACGGGGGGTCAGCCCCAGCATTTT.

V and J are TRBV9 and TRBJ2-5; 9 nucleotides align to TRBD1. CDR1 and CDR2 from the germline V gene are SGDLS and YYNGEE. The CDR3 has 15 residues. Losses at the gene ends were 4 bases for V and 5 bases for J; bases not matched to a gene: 9. CDR3 nucleotide sequence: TGTGCCAGCAGCCCCAACAGGGGGCTAACGGAGACCCAGTACTTC. This codes for CASSPNRGLTETQYF.

The rearrangement links TRBV24-1 to TRBJ1-2; no clear D. Trimming shortened V by 12 bases and J by 8 bases, and 12 bases separated the two germline ends. There are 10 residues in the CDR3. Germline CDR1 KGHDR, CDR2 SFDVKD. CDR3 bases: TGTGCCCTGAGGGAGCGGGGCTACACCTTC. Its translation: CALRERGYTF.

The chain employs TRBV5-5 and TRBJ1-6; TRBD1 matches 7 bases. The CDR3 spans 15 residues. The germline CDR1 and CDR2 sequences are SGHKS and YYEKEE (reference sequence). The trim removed 7 bases at V and 0 bases at J, leaving 4 bases unmatched. The CDR3 sequence: CASGQDYSYNSPLHF. CDR3 sequence (DNA): TGTGCCAGCGGACAGGATTACTCCTATAATTCACCCCTCCACTTT.

V gene TRBV6-5 combines with J gene TRBJ1-3, with D possibly TRBD1 on 6 matching bases. The germline V gene encodes CDR1 MNHEY and CDR2 SVGAGI. V was clipped by 2 bases and J by 4 bases, with 12 bases between them. The CDR3 has 15 residues. The DNA of the CDR3 is TGTGCCAGCAGTTACGGGGGGGCGCCCGGAAACACCATATATTTT. Amino acid sequence: CASSYGGAPGNTIYF.

The V and J genes are TRBV6-2 or TRBV6-3 and TRBJ1-1; D remains ambiguous. CDR3 size: 12 residues. The V and J ends lost 3 bases and 3 bases respectively, with 5 bases between them. Germline lookup yields CDR1 MNHEY and CDR2 SVGEGT. The CDR3 region is CASSYPDTEAFF. For the CDR3, the DNA is TGTGCCAGCAGTTATCCGGACACTGAAGCTTTCTTT.

The genes are TRBV9 and TRBJ2-2; no reliable D call. Between the trimmed V and J ends, which lost 4 bases and 7 bases, there was a span of 8 bases. From germline, CDR1 is SGDLS and CDR2 YYNGEE. The CDR3 is made up of 12 amino acids. The CDR3 DNA reads TGTGCCAGCAGCCCCTCTCTCGGGGAGCTGTTTTTT. Protein sequence: CASSPSLGELFF. Using reference TRBV9 and TRBJ2-2 for the parts outside the CDR3, the full variable domain is DSGVTQTPKHLITATGQRVTLRCSPRSGDLSVYWYQQSLDQGLQFLIQYYNGEERAKGNILERFSAQQFPDLHSELNLSSLELGDSALYFCASSPSLGELFFGEGSRLTVL.

The chain couples TRBV21-1 to TRBJ1-1; the D call in the table, TRBD1, was not verified against the DNA. TRBV21-1 is annotated as a pseudogene. The CDR3 extends over 14 amino acids. The CDR3 DNA sequence: TGTGCCAGCAGCAAAGGTGGGCCATGCACTGAAGCTTTCTTT. This codes for CASSKGGPCTEAFF.

The chain has TRBV7-2 and TRBJ2-3; TRBD1 might be the D (6 bases). The CDR3 has 18 residues. V lost 5 bases and J lost 0, with 21 bases in between. CDR1 is SGHTA and CDR2 is FQGNSA in the germline V gene. For the CDR3, the DNA is TGTGCCAGCAGCCGTGATATCTTCACAGGGTCTAGCACAGATACGCAGTATTTT. Its protein is CASSRDIFTGSSTDTQYF.

This clone has just one count. The J gene is TRBJ2-3, the V gene TRBV4-3, with TRBD2 matching over 8 bases. The CDR3 runs 18 residues. Per germline, CDR1 LGHNA and CDR2 YSLEER. The J segment lost 3 bases and the V segment lost 1 base, leaving 12 bases of the junction unmatched. CDR3 loop: CASSQGEGLAGPTDTQYF. The CDR3 DNA follows: TGCGCCAGCAGCCAAGGGGAGGGGCTAGCGGGTCCGACAGATACGCAGTATTTT.

This clone appeared a single time. The chain uses TRBV7-8 and TRBJ2-7; weak D call: TRBD2 (7 bases). Trimming cost V 7 bases and J 6 bases, with 16 bases left between them. Germline assignment: CDR1 SGHVS and CDR2 FQNEAQ. This CDR3 spans 13 amino acids. Written as DNA, the CDR3 is TGTGCCAGCACCCCAGAGGGGGGGGGCGAGCAGTACTTC. Protein product: CASTPEGGGEQYF. The full variable domain, rest sourced from reference TRBV7-8 and TRBJ2-7, is GAGVSQSPRYKVAKRGQDVALRCDPISGHVSLFWYQQALGQGPEFLTYFQNEAQLDKSGLPSDRFFAERPEGSVSTLKIQRTQQEDSAVYLCASTPEGGGEQYFGPGTRLTVT.

This chain uses TRBV7-2 with TRBJ1-1, with D hard to call. CDR3 length equals 14 residues. Trimming took off 1 base at V and 1 base at J, with 7 bases between the two ends. Germline V gene sequence: CDR1 SGHTA, CDR2 FQGNSA. CDR3 sequence: CASSLVPENTEAFF. CDR3 DNA: TGTGCCAGCAGCTTAGTACCAGAGAACACTGAAGCTTTCTTT. Looking up the rest from reference TRBV7-2 and TRBJ1-1 gives the full variable domain: GAGVSQSPSNKVTEKGKDVELRCDPISGHTALYWYRQSLGQGLEFLIYFQGNSAPDKSGLPSDRFSAERTGGSVSTLTIQRTQQEDSAVYLCASSLVPENTEAFFGQGTRLTVV.

The CDR3 DNA is TGTGCCAGCAGGGAGGTTGGGAGCAATCAGCCCCAGCATTTT. Translated: CASREVGSNQPQHF. The rearrangement links TRBV6-5 to TRBJ1-5; unclear D gene. The V gene's germline CDR1 is MNHEY and CDR2 SVGAGI. The CDR3 contains 14 residues. V lost 6 bases to trimming and J lost 1 base, with 10 bases between them.

The V gene is TRBV30, the J gene TRBJ2-7; D is unresolved. The CDR3 totals 11 residues. V gave up 0 bases and J gave up 4 bases, with 4 bases separating them. Germline CDR1 and CDR2: GTSNPN and SVGIG (reference sequence). As DNA, the CDR3 is TGTGCCTGGAGTGTACTATACGAGCAGTACTTC. Translation gives CAWSVLYEQYF.